This is a list of T cell receptor beta chains from one sample in a study of cytomegalovirus exposure and HLA in healthy donors. Libraries were prepared by immunoSEQ multiplex PCR; TCRdb keeps only in-frame clonotypes and omits some of them. The top ten clones hold about 2% of a sample with about 170,000 clones, around 84% of them seen once. The material sequenced was PBMCs. These TCRs come from a man between 18 and 35 years old in good health and CMV-seropositive. Both conserved end residues are part of each CDR3. A D gene is named only where the DNA matches it firmly.

j_call v_call d_call cdr3_length cdr3_aa
NA TRBV18 NA 14 CASTSGQNSYEQYF
TRBJ1-1 TRBV2 NA 12 CASSYVDTEAFF
TRBJ2-7 TRBV30 NA 11 CAWSLAGGQYF
TRBJ2-2 TRBV25-1 NA 14 CASSDEGNTGELFF
TRBJ2-1 TRBV5-4 TRBD2 15 CASSLFQGLSVGQFF
TRBJ2-7 TRBV7-2 TRBD2 14 CASSSGLAVYEQYF
TRBJ1-1 TRBV4-3 TRBD1 19 CASSQALPMTGRMNTEAFF
TRBJ2-7 TRBV27 NA 14 CASSPGSSPYEQYF
TRBJ2-7 TRBV6-5 TRBD1 14 CASRRTGEAYEQYF
TRBJ1-1 TRBV5-1 TRBD1 14 CASSLDQGAAEAFF
NA TRBV10-2 NA 14 CASSDGVSSYEQYF
TRBJ2-3 TRBV7-9 TRBD1 16 CASSLGGTGVTDTQYF
TRBJ2-5 TRBV29-1 NA 14 CSVVLSTGGETQYF
TRBJ1-1 TRBV18 NA 14 CASSPPLGNTEAFF
TRBJ2-7 TRBV29-1 TRBD1 14 CSGILNRGTYEQYF
TRBJ2-3 TRBV6-1 TRBD2 14 CASMGLASTDTQYF
TRBJ2-3 TRBV20-1 TRBD2 11 CSALSGGIQYF
TRBJ1-2 TRBV6-1 NA 12 CASVDSNYGYTF
TRBJ2-1 TRBV7-8 TRBD1 16 CASSLGARGPTLEQFF
TRBJ2-1 TRBV5-5 NA 12 CASSSPYNEQFF
TRBJ1-5 TRBV23-1 NA 15 CASGRQEGGDQPQHF
TRBJ1-2 TRBV7-9 TRBD1 13 CATTGTGEILAHF
TRBJ1-2 TRBV9 TRBD1 15 CASIHGDRGRIGYTF
TRBJ2-7 TRBV4-1 TRBD2 15 CASSQYVGGFNEQYF
TRBJ1-1 TRBV28 NA 16 CASREGTRAFGPEAFF
TRBJ1-2 TRBV4-2 TRBD1 16 CASSQRFFGTGYGYTF
TRBJ1-2 TRBV28 NA 16 CASSTPREGANYGYTF
TRBJ2-3 TRBV9 NA 16 CASSVEAGRWTDTQYF
TRBJ1-1 TRBV5-4 TRBD1 13 CASSMGQEPEAFF
TRBJ1-1 TRBV5-1 NA 13 CASSGQMNTEAFF
TRBJ2-2 TRBV9 TRBD2 15 CASSPHAGVAGELFF
TRBJ1-6 TRBV7-6 TRBD1 14 CASSPDRDSSPLHF
TRBJ2-5 TRBV7-8 TRBD2 17 CASSLRGSGGFGETQYF
TRBJ2-7 TRBV27 NA 11 CASSEGREQYF
TRBJ1-2 TRBV19 NA 16 CASSIDIPQGLYGYTF
TRBJ1-1 TRBV6-4 TRBD1 15 CASSLTGQGNTEAFF
TRBJ1-5 TRBV19 TRBD1 17 CASSIITGGYSNQPQHF
TRBJ2-7 TRBV5-1 TRBD2 15 CASSLAGGGAGEQYF
TRBJ1-2 TRBV4-3 NA 14 CASSPGGVGYGYTF